These T cell receptor beta chains were read from a single sample in a study of T cell responses to AZD1222 COVID-19 vaccine. Only in-frame clones appear in the TCRdb table, and some are missing; sequencing was by immunoSEQ multiplex PCR. The table has about 180,000 clones, about 93% seen once. The sample here was peripheral blood, taken 28 days after the second dose of the MenACWY control vaccine. The receptors here all came from an adult who received the MenACWY meningococcal vaccine as a control. CDR3s include the opening cysteine and the closing phenylalanine or tryptophan. The D gene is left open where the match is weak. Not all rows give a size; the values are once, few, many and, for expanded clones, a class.

- | TRBJ1-5 | - | TRBV30 | CAWSDAGPMMYQPQHF | TGTGCCTGGAGTGATGCGGGACCGATGATGTATCAGCCCCAGCATTTT
- | TRBJ2-1 | - | TRBV12-5 | CASGAGRRAYNEQFF | TGTGCTAGTGGCGCTGGACGGAGGGCCTACAATGAGCAGTTCTTC
TRBD1 | TRBJ2-7 | - | TRBV5-1 | CASSSPSGTGGSEQYF | TGCGCCAGCAGCTCACCTTCGGGGACAGGGGGTAGCGAGCAGTACTTC
TRBD2 | TRBJ2-7 | - | TRBV5-5 | CASSWGRDEQYF | TGTGCCAGCAGCTGGGGGAGGGACGAGCAGTACTTC
TRBD1 | TRBJ2-7 | - | TRBV10-1 | CASSESGRGLDEQYF | TGCGCCAGCAGTGAGTCTGGCAGGGGGCTCGACGAGCAGTACTTC
- | TRBJ2-5 | - | TRBV27 | CASSLLGGGQETQYF | TGTGCCAGCAGTTTGCTAGGGGGTGGGCAAGAGACCCAGTACTTC
- | TRBJ2-7 | - | TRBV3-1/TRBV3-2 | CASSQLYEQYF | TGTGCCAGCAGCCAACTGTACGAGCAGTACTTC
TRBD1 | TRBJ1-2 | - | TRBV7-9 | CASRGQGIGGYTF | TGTGCCAGCAGGGGACAGGGGATAGGTGGCTACACCTTC
- | TRBJ1-2 | few | TRBV2 | CASSDEGWGYTF | TGTGCCAGCAGTGATGAGGGATGGGGCTACACCTTC
TRBD1 | TRBJ1-4 | - | TRBV4-3 | CASSHTTGSHEKLFF | TGCGCCAGCAGCCACACGACAGGGTCACATGAAAAACTGTTTTTT
- | TRBJ1-1 | - | TRBV11-1 | CASSLGTESRAFF | TGTGCCAGCAGCTTAGGCACGGAGAGTCGAGCTTTCTTT
- | TRBJ2-7 | - | TRBV7-2 | CASSMTSFYEQYF | TGTGCCAGCAGCATGACAAGTTTTTACGAGCAGTACTTC
TRBD1 | TRBJ1-2 | - | TRBV4-1 | CASSRQTGVTYGYTF | TGCGCCAGCAGTAGACAGACAGGGGTGACCTATGGCTACACCTTC
- | TRBJ1-1 | - | TRBV7-9 | CASIAAGKGAFF | TGTGCCAGCATAGCGGCGGGAAAGGGAGCTTTCTTT
TRBD1 | TRBJ1-2 | - | TRBV7-2 | CASSLGPNRLRDRGGYTF | TGTGCCAGCAGCTTAGGCCCCAACCGTTTACGGGACAGGGGTGGCTACACCTTC
- | TRBJ2-7 | - | TRBV7-8 | CASSLERPGSSYEQYF | TGTGCCAGCAGCTTAGAACGCCCGGGGAGCTCCTACGAGCAGTACTTC
- | TRBJ1-1 | - | TRBV30 | CAFNGITEAFF | TGTGCCTTCAACGGAATCACTGAAGCTTTCTTT
- | TRBJ1-2 | - | TRBV3-1/TRBV3-2 | CASSQGETGYGYTF | TGTGCCAGCAGCCAAGGAGAGACAGGCTATGGCTACACCTTC
- | TRBJ2-2 | - | TRBV19 | CASKSTGELFF | TGTGCCAGTAAAAGCACCGGGGAGCTGTTTTTT
TRBD1 | TRBJ1-5 | once | TRBV19 | CASIRTGGVRNQPQHF | TGTGCCAGTATTCGGACAGGGGGAGTTCGCAATCAGCCCCAGCATTTT
- | TRBJ1-6 | few | TRBV7-9 | CASSLGGSINSPLHF | TGTGCCAGCAGCTTGGGAGGGAGCATTAATTCACCCCTCCACTTT
- | TRBJ2-3 | - | TRBV5-1 | CASRGPGSTDTQYF | TGCGCCAGCAGGGGGCCAGGTAGCACAGATACGCAGTATTTT
- | TRBJ2-2 | - | TRBV19 | CASTQGGQRNTGELFF | TGTGCCAGTACCCAAGGTGGACAGAGGAACACCGGGGAGCTGTTTTTT
- | TRBJ1-6 | few | TRBV5-1 | CASSLDGINSPLHF | TGCGCCAGCAGCTTGGATGGAATCAATTCACCCCTCCACTTT
- | TRBJ1-6 | - | TRBV6-2/TRBV6-3 | CASSYSIRGSGSPLHF | TGTGCCAGCAGTTACTCGATTAGAGGGTCCGGGTCACCCCTCCACTTT
- | TRBJ1-3 | - | TRBV19 | CASSPSGNTIYF | TGTGCCAGTAGTCCCAGTGGAAACACCATATATTTT
- | TRBJ1-3 | - | TRBV28 | CASSLSGPATGNTIYF | TGTGCCAGCAGTCTTTCCGGCCCGGCAACTGGAAACACCATATATTTT
- | TRBJ2-7 | once | TRBV11-2 | CASSLVGDQTYEQYF | TGTGCCAGCAGCTTAGTGGGAGACCAAACCTACGAGCAGTACTTC
- | TRBJ1-4 | few | TRBV9 | CASSATVGTNEKLFF | TGTGCCAGCAGCGCCACCGTGGGAACTAATGAAAAACTGTTTTTT
TRBD1 | TRBJ2-5 | - | TRBV6-5 | CASGARTGIGGTQYF | TGTGCCAGCGGGGCGAGGACAGGGATAGGGGGGACCCAGTACTTC
- | TRBJ1-2 | - | TRBV25-1 | CASSEYQGGYTF | TGTGCCAGCAGTGAATATCAGGGCGGCTACACCTTC
- | TRBJ1-2 | - | TRBV3-1/TRBV3-2 | CASSSTPGTYYGYTF | TGTGCCAGCAGTTCCACCCCAGGCACCTACTATGGCTACACCTTC
- | TRBJ2-7 | - | TRBV19 | CASRQAVSYEQYF | TGTGCCAGTAGGCAGGCGGTCTCCTACGAGCAGTACTTC
TRBD1 | TRBJ2-1 | - | TRBV28 | CASSSRGGAFPLNEQFF | TGTGCCAGCAGTTCCAGAGGGGGCGCTTTTCCCCTTAATGAGCAGTTCTTC
- | TRBJ2-7 | - | TRBV2 | CAAGRAPRGEQYF | TGTGCCGCCGGGCGGGCCCCCCGGGGCGAGCAGTACTTC
- | TRBJ1-1 | once | TRBV10-1 | CASSEWTGGTEAFF | TGCGCCAGCAGTGAATGGACGGGTGGGACTGAAGCTTTCTTT
TRBD2 | TRBJ2-7 | - | TRBV6-5 | CASSYDSSGGYEQYF | TGTGCCAGCAGTTACGATTCCTCGGGAGGCTACGAGCAGTACTTC
TRBD1 | TRBJ1-2 | once | TRBV6-5 | CASSYRGGIRYGYTF | TGTGCCAGCAGTTACCGAGGGGGCATCCGTTATGGCTACACCTTC
- | TRBJ1-2 | - | TRBV4-2 | CASSPQRDAFIWSGYTF | TGTGCCAGCAGCCCTCAACGGGACGCCTTCATATGGAGCGGCTACACCTTC
- | TRBJ1-1 | - | TRBV15 | CATSREQNTEAFF | TGTGCCACCAGCAGAGAGCAAAACACTGAAGCTTTCTTT
- | TRBJ1-2 | - | TRBV18 | CASSPLGNNYGYTF | TGTGCCAGCTCACCACTTGGGAATAACTATGGCTACACCTTC
- | TRBJ2-2 | few | TRBV6-1 | CASSEVRFSGELFF | TGTGCCAGCAGTGAAGTTCGGTTCTCCGGGGAGCTGTTTTTT
- | TRBJ1-6 | - | TRBV30 | CAWGRAGSPLHF | TGTGCCTGGGGACGGGCGGGGTCACCCCTCCACTTT
TRBD1 | TRBJ1-3 | - | TRBV11-2 | CASSWRGPGNTIYF | TGTGCCAGCAGCTGGAGGGGGCCCGGAAACACCATATATTTT
- | TRBJ2-7 | - | TRBV6-5 | CASRSGFFGEQYF | TGTGCCAGCAGGTCGGGATTCTTCGGCGAGCAGTACTTC
TRBD2 | TRBJ2-3 | - | TRBV3-1/TRBV3-2 | CASSQDNGGSTDTQYF | TGTGCCAGCAGCCAAGACAACGGGGGGAGCACAGATACGCAGTATTTT
TRBD1 | TRBJ1-2 | - | TRBV15 | CATSRGDREGYTF | TGTGCCACCAGCAGAGGGGACAGAGAGGGCTACACCTTC
- | TRBJ1-2 | - | TRBV3-1/TRBV3-2 | CASSRTGSGYTF | TGTGCCAGCAGCCGAACAGGATCTGGCTACACCTTC
- | TRBJ1-1 | - | TRBV11-1 | CASRPHLRAGAEAFF | TGTGCCAGCAGGCCTCACCTACGGGCGGGGGCTGAAGCTTTCTTT
TRBD1 | TRBJ2-2 | - | TRBV18 | CASSPRQGDTGELFF | TGTGCCAGCTCACCCCGACAGGGTGACACCGGGGAGCTGTTTTTT
- | TRBJ2-7 | - | TRBV5-1 | CASSTGASYEQYF | TGCGCCAGCAGCACGGGTGCTTCCTACGAGCAGTACTTC
- | TRBJ2-7 | - | TRBV6-5 | CASSSRDGQGRSEQYF | TGTGCCAGCAGTTCGAGGGATGGGCAGGGTAGGTCCGAGCAGTACTTC